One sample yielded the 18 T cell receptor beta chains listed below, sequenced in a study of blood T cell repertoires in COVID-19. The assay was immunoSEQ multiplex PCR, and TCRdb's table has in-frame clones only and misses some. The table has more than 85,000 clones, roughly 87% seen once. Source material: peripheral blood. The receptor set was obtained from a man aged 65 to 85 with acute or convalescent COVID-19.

CDR3 protein: CASGAPDSGTREQYF. The CDR3 region has the DNA TGTGCCAGCGGCGCCCCGGACTCAGGAACTCGTGAGCAGTACTTC. This chain uses TRBV9 with TRBJ2-7; weak D call: TRBD2 (5 bases). This CDR3 is 15 amino acids long. Germline-derived CDR1 and CDR2 are SGDLS and YYNGEE. With 7 bases removed from V and 7 bases from J, the gap between germline ends came to 24 bases.

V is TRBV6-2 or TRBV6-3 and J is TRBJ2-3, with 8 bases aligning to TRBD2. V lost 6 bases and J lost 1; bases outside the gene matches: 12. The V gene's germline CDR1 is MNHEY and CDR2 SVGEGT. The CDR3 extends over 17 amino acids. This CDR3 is CASSSGGLSGGTDTQYF. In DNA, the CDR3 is TGTGCCAGCAGCTCGGGGGGACTTAGCGGGGGCACAGATACGCAGTATTTT.

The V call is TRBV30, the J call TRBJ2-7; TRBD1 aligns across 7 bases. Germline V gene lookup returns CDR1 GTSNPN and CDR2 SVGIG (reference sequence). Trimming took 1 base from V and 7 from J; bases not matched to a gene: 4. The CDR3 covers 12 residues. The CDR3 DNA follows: TGTGCCTGGAGTGCGACAGGGCGGGAGCAGTACTTC. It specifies CAWSATGREQYF.

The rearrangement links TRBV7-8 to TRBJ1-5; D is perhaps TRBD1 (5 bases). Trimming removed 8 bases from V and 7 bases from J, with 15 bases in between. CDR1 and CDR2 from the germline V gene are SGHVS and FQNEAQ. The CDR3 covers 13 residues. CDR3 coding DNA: TGTGCCAGCGGGGGGGGTAGGGAACAGCCCCAGCATTTT. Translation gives CASGGGREQPQHF.

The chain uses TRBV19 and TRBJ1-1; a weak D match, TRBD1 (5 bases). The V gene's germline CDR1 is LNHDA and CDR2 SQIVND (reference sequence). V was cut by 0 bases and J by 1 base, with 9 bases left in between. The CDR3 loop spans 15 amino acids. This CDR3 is CASSIDPGGNTEAFF. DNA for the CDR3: TGTGCCAGTAGTATAGACCCGGGGGGGAACACTGAAGCTTTCTTT.

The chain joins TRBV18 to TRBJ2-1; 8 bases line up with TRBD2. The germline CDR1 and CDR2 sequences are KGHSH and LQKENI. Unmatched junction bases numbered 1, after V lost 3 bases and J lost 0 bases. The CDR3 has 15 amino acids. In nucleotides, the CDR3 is TGTGCCAGCTCACCTGCGGGGGGCTCCTACAATGAGCAGTTCTTC. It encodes CASSPAGGSYNEQFF.

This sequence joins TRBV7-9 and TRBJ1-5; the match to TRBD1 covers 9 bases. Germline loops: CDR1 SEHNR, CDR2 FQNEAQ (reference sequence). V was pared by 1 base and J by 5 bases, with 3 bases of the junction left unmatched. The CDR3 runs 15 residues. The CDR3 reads CASSLGTGVDQPQHF. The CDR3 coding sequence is TGTGCCAGCAGCTTAGGGACAGGGGTCGATCAGCCCCAGCATTTT.

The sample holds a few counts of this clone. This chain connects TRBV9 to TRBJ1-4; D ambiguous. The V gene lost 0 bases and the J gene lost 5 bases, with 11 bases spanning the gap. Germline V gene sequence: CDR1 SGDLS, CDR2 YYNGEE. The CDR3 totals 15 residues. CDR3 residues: CASSVAWGGNEKLFF. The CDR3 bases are TGTGCCAGCAGCGTAGCTTGGGGAGGGAATGAAAAACTGTTTTTT.

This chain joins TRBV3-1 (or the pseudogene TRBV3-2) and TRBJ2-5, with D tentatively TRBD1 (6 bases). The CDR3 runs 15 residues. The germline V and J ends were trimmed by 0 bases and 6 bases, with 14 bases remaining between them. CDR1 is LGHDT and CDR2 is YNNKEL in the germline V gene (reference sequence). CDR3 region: CASSQERPRGQTQYF. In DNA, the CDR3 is TGTGCCAGCAGCCAAGAGAGACCCAGGGGCCAGACCCAGTACTTC.

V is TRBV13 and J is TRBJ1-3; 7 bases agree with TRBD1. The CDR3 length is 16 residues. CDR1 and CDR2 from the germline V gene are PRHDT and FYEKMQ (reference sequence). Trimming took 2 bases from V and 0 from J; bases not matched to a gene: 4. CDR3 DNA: TGTGCCAGCAGCTTACAGGGGACAGTCTCTGGAAACACCATATATTTT. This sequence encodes CASSLQGTVSGNTIYF.

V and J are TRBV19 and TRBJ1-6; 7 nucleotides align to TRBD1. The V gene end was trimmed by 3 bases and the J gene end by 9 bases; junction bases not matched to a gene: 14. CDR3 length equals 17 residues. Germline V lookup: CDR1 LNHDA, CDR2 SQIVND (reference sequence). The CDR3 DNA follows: TGTGCCAGTAGTATCCTCCACAAACAGGGGCGGAGTTCACCCCTCCACTTT. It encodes CASSILHKQGRSSPLHF.

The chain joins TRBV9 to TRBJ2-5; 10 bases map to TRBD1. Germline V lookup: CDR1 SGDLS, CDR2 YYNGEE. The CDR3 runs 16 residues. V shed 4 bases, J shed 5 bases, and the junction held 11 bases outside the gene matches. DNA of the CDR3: TGTGCCAGCAGCCCAGTTGAGACAGGGGGCGGTGAGACCCAGTACTTC. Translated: CASSPVETGGGETQYF.

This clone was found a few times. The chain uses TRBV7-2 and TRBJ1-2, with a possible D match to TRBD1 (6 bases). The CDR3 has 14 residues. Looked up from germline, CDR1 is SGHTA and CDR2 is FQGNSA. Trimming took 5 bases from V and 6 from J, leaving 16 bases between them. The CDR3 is CASSGRTEDHGYTF. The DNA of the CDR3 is TGTGCCAGCAGCGGTCGGACAGAGGATCATGGCTACACCTTC.

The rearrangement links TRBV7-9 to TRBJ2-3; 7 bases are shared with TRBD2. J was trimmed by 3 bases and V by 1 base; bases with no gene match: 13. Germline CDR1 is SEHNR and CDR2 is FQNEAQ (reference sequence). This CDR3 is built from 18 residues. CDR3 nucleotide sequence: TGTGCCAGCAGCTTAGGGGTATCCCGGGACTACAGTACAGATACGCAGTATTTT. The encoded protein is CASSLGVSRDYSTDTQYF.

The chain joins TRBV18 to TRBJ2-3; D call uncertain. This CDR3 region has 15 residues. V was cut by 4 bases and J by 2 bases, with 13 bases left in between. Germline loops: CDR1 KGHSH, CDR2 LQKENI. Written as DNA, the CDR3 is TGTGCCAGCTCACTCCCAGGCGCTAACACAGATACGCAGTATTTT. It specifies CASSLPGANTDTQYF.

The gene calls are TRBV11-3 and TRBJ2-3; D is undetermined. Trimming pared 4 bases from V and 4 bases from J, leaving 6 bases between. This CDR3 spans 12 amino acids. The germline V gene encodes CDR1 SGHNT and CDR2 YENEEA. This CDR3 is CASSSLADTQYF. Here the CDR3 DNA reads TGTGCCAGCAGCTCGCTAGCAGATACGCAGTATTTT. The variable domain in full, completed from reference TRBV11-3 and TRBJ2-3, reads EAGVVQSPRYKIIEKKQPVAFWCNPISGHNTLYWYLQNLGQGPELLIRYENEEAVDDSQLPKDRFSAERLKGVDSTLKIQPAELGDSAVYLCASSSLADTQYFGPGTRLTVL.

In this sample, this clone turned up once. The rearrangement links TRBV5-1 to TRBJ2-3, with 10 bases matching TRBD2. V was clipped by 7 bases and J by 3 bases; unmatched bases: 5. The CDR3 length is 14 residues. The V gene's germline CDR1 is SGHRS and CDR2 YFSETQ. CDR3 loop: CASVSGGVTDTQYF. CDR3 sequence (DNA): TGCGCCAGCGTGAGCGGGGGGGTGACAGATACGCAGTATTTT.

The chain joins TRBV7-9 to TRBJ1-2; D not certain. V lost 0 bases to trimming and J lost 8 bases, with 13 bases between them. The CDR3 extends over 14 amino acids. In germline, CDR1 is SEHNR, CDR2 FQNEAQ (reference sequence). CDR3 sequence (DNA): TGTGCCAGCAGCTTAGCGCGGGCCCAAGAGGGCTACACCTTC. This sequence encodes CASSLARAQEGYTF. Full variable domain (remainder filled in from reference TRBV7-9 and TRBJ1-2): DTGVSQNPRHKITKRGQNVTFRCDPISEHNRLYWYRQTLGQGPEFLTYFQNEAQLEKSRLLSDRFSAERPKGSFSTLEIQRTEQGDSAMYLCASSLARAQEGYTFGSGTRLTVV.